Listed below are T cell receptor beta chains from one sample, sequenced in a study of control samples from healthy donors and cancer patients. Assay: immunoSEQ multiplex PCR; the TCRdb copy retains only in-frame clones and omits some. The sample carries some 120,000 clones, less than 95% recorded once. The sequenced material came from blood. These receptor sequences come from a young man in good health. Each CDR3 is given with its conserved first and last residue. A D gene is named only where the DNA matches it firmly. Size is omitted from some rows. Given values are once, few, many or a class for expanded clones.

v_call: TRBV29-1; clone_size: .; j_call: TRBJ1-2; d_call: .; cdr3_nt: TGCAGCGTTAGAGGGGAAGACTATGGCTACACCTTC; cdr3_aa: CSVRGEDYGYTF
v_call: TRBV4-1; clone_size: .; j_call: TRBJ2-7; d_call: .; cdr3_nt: TGCGCCAGCAGCCAAGATCCGATCCCTAACAGGCGCTCCTACGAGCAGTACTTC; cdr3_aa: CASSQDPIPNRRSYEQYF
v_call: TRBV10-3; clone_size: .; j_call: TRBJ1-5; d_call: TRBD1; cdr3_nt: TGTGCCATCAGTGGGGACAGCCGTAATCAGCCCCAGCATTTT; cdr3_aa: CAISGDSRNQPQHF
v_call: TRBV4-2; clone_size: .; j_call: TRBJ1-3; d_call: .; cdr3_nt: TGTGCCAGCAGCCAAGTCGGAGAAGCCCTATATTTT; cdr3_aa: CASSQVGEALYF
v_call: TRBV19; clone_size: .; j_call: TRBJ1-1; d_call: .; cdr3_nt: TGTGCCAGTAGGGACTTGAACACTGAAGCTTTCTTT; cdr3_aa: CASRDLNTEAFF
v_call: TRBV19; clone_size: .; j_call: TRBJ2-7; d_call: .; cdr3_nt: TGTGCCAGTAGTACCGGACGGACGGCCCCCTACGAGCAGTACTTC; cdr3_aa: CASSTGRTAPYEQYF
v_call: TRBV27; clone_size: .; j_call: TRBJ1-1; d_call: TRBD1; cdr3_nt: TGTGCCAGTCGGGACAGGATTAACACTGAAGCTTTCTTT; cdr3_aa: CASRDRINTEAFF
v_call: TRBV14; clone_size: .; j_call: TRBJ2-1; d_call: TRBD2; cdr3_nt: TGTGCCAGCAGTCGCACTAGCGGGGTATACAATGAGCAGTTCTTC; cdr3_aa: CASSRTSGVYNEQFF
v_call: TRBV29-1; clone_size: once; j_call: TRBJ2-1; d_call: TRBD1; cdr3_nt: TGCAGCGGACAGGGTCTTCGTGAGCAGTTCTTC; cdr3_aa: CSGQGLREQFF
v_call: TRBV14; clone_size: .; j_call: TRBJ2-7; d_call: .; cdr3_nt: TGTGCCAACTGTCCGGGACACCCTTGGTTCGAGCAGTACTTC; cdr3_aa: CANCPGHPWFEQYF
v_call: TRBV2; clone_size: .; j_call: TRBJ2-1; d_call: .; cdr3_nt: TGTGCCAGCATCCCTGGACTCTCCTACAATGAGCAGTTCTTC; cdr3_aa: CASIPGLSYNEQFF
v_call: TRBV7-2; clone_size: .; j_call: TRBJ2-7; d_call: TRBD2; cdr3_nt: TGTGCCAGCAGCCCGAATAGCGGGGGGTCAACCTACGAGCAGTACTTC; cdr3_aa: CASSPNSGGSTYEQYF
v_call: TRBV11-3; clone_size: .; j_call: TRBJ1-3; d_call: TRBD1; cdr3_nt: TGTGCCAGCAGCTTATCGGACAGGTCGTCTGACACCATATATTTT; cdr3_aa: CASSLSDRSSDTIYF
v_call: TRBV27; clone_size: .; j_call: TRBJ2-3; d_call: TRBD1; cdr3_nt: TGTGCCAGCAGTCCTCACAGGGGGAGTAGCACAGATACGCAGTATTTT; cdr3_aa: CASSPHRGSSTDTQYF
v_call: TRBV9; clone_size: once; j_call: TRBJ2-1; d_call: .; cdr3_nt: TGTGCCAGCAGCGTAGGACTAGGCGATGAGCAGTTCTTC; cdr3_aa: CASSVGLGDEQFF
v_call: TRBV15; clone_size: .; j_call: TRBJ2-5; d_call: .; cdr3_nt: TGTGCCACCCAGCAGGGCTATGAGACCCAGTACTTC; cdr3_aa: CATQQGYETQYF
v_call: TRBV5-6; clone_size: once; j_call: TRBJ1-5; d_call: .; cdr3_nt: TGTGCCAGCAGCTTGGGCCAGGCGGGCCAGCCCCAGCATTTT; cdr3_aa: CASSLGQAGQPQHF
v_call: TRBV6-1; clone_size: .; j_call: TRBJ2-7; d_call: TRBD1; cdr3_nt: TGTGCCAGCAGTGGGCCCCACAAATCAAGGGGACAGGCGATCTACGAGCAGTACTTC; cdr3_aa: CASSGPHKSRGQAIYEQYF
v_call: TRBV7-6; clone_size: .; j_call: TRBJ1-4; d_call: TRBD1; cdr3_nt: TGTGCCAGCAGCTTACCGGGACAGGGGTATGAAAAACTGTTTTTT; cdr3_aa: CASSLPGQGYEKLFF
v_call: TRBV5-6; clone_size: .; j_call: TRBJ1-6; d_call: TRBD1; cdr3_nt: TGTGCCAGCAGCTTGGTTGACAGGGGGAATTCACCCCTCCACTTT; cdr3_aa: CASSLVDRGNSPLHF
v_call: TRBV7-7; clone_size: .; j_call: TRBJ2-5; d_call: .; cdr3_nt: TGTGCTAGCAGCTCCGGGTCTCAAGAGACCCAGTACTTC; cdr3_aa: CASSSGSQETQYF
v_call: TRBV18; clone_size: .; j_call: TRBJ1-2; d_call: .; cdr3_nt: TGTGCCAGCTCACCAACGGGACGGGGAGCTAACTATGGCTACACCTTC; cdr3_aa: CASSPTGRGANYGYTF
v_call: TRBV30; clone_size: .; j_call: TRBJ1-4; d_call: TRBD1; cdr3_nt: TGTGCCTGGAGTGAGGGACAGCCTAATGAAAAACTGTTTTTT; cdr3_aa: CAWSEGQPNEKLFF
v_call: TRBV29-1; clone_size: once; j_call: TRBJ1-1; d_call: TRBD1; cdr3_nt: TGCAGCGCAATCCCGGGACAGTGGGGCACTGAAGCTTTCTTT; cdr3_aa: CSAIPGQWGTEAFF
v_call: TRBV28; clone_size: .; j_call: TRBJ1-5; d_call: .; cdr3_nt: TGTGCCCATGGCAGGCCCAGCAATCAGCCCCAGCATTTT; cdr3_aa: CAHGRPSNQPQHF
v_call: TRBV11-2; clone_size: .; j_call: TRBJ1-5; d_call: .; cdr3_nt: TGTGCCAGCAGCCGTGGACGGTATAGCAATCAGCCCCAGCATTTT; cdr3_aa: CASSRGRYSNQPQHF
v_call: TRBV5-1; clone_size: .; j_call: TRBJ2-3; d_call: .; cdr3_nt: TGCGCCAGCAGCACCAACTCCCCCGCAGGGAGTGTGGATACGCAGTATTTT; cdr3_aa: CASSTNSPAGSVDTQYF
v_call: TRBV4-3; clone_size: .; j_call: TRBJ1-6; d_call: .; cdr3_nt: TGCGCCAGCAGCCCCCGGGACAAAAATTCACCCCTCCACTTT; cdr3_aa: CASSPRDKNSPLHF
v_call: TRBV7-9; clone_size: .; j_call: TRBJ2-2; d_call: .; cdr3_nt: TGTGCCAGCAGCTTACCAACAGGGTACGGCACCGGGGAGCTGTTTTTT; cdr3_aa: CASSLPTGYGTGELFF
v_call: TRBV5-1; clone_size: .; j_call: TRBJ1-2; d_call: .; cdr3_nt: TGCGCCAGCAGCTTGGCGGCAGGACTTACCTTTCACTACACCTTC; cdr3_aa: CASSLAAGLTFHYTF
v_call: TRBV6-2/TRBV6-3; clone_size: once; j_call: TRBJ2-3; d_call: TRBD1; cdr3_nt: TGTGCCAGCAGTTACATGGACAGGGGAATAGATACGCAGTATTTT; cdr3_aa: CASSYMDRGIDTQYF
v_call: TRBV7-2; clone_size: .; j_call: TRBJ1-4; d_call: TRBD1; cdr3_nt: TGTGCCAGCAGCTTTGGACAGGGTGAAAAACTGTTTTTT; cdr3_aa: CASSFGQGEKLFF
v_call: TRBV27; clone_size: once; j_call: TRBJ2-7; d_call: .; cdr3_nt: TGTGCCAGCAGTTTATGGGGCCAGGGGTGGAACGAGCAGTACTTC; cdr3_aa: CASSLWGQGWNEQYF
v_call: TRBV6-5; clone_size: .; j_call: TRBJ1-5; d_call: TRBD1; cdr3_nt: TGTGCCAGCAGTCCCGGGACAGACGATTGGCCCCAGCATTTT; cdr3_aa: CASSPGTDDWPQHF
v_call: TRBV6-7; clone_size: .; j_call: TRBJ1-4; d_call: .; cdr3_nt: TGTGCCAGCAGTTACTCGGGCACGATTGCAACTAATGAAAAACTGTTTTTT; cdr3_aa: CASSYSGTIATNEKLFF
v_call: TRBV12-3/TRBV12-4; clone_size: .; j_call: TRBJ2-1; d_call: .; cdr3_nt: TGTGCCAGCTCGGCGCGCAATGAGCAGTTCTTC; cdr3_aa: CASSARNEQFF
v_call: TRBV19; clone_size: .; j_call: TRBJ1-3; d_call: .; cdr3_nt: TGTGCCAGTAGTACTAAGACAGGAATATTAAACACCATATATTTT; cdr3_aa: CASSTKTGILNTIYF
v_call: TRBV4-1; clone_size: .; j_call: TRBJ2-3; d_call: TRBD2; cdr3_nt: TGCGCCAGCAGCCAAGTACTAGCGGGTGCAGGCACAGATACGCAGTATTTT; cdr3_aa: CASSQVLAGAGTDTQYF
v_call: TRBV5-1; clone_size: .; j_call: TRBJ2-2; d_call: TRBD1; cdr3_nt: TGCGCCAGCAGGCGACAGGGGAACACCGGGGAGCTGTTTTTT; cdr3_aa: CASRRQGNTGELFF
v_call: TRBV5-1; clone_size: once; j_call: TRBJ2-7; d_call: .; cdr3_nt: TGCGCCAGCAGCTTGGCGGAGCGCTACGAGCAGTACTTC; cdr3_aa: CASSLAERYEQYF
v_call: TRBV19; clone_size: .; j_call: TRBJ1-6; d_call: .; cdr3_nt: TGTGCCAGCAGGGTAGTACCCTATAATTCACCCCTCCACTTT; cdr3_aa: CASRVVPYNSPLHF
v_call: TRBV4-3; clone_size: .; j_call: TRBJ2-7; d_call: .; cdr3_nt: TGCGCCAGCAGCCAAGATCTTGGGGGGTACGAGCAGTACTTC; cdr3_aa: CASSQDLGGYEQYF
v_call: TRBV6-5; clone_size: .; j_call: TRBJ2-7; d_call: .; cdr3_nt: TGTGCCAGCAGGGAGCGGTACCCCTACGAGCAGTACTTC; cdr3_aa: CASRERYPYEQYF
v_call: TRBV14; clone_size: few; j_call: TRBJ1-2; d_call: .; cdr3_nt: TGTGCCAGCAGCCAAAGCCGGAACTATGGCTACACCTTC; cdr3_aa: CASSQSRNYGYTF
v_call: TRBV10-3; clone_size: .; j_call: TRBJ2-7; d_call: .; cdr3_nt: TGTGCCATCAACGAGGGGGGGGCGGGTTCCGAGCAGTACTTC; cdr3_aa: CAINEGGAGSEQYF
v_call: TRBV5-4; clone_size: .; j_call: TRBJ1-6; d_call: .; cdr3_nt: TGTGCCAGCAGCTTTGGAGGGAGCTCCTATAATTCACCCCTCCACTTT; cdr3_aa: CASSFGGSSYNSPLHF
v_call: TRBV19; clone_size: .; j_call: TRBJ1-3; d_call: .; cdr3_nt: TGTGCCAGTAGTATTGGAACAGTCGGAAACACCATATATTTT; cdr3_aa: CASSIGTVGNTIYF
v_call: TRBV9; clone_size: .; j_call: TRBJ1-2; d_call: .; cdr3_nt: TGTGCCAGCCACGACGTCGGGGGGCTGCCAGGCTACACCTTC; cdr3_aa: CASHDVGGLPGYTF
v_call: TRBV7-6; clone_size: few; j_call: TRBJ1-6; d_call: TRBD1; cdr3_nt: TGTGCCAGCAGCCCCCGACAGGGGGCAGCTAATTCACCCCTCCACTTT; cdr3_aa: CASSPRQGAANSPLHF
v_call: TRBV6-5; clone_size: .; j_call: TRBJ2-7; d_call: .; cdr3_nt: TGTGCCAGCCGGGACACCCTCTACGAGCAGTACTTC; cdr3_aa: CASRDTLYEQYF
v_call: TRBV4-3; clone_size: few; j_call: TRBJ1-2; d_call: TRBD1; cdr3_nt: TGCGCCAGCAGCCAAGTCTCGGACAGGGCTTCCTATGGCTACACCTTC; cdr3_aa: CASSQVSDRASYGYTF
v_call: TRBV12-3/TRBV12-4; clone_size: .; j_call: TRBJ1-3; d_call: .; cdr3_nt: TGTGCCAGCAGTTCTCGGGCCCGGAGATATTTT; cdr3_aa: CASSSRARRYF
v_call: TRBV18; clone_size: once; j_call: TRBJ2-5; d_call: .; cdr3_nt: TGTGCCAGCTCTCCGTTTAGCAGGGAGACCCAGTACTTC; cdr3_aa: CASSPFSRETQYF
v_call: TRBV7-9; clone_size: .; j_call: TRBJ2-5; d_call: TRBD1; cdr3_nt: TGTGCCAGCAGCTTTCGTCGGGGGGACAGGGGGCAAGAGACCCAGTACTTC; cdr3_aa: CASSFRRGDRGQETQYF
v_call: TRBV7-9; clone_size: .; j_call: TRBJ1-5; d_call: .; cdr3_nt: TGTGCCAGCAGCCCCGGTTTTAGCCCGGATCAGCCCCAGCATTTT; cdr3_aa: CASSPGFSPDQPQHF
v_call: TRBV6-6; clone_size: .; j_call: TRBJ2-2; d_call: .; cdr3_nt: TGTGCCAGCAGCCCCAGGGGCTCGTTCGGCACCGGGGAGCTGTTTTTT; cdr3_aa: CASSPRGSFGTGELFF
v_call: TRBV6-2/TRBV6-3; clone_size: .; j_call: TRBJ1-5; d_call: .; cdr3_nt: TGTGCCAGCAGTTACTCACCGGATAGCAATCAGCCCCAGCATTTT; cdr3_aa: CASSYSPDSNQPQHF
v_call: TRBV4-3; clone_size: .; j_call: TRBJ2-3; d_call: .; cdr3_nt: TGCGCCAGCAGCCAGGTTCCGGGATACACAGATACGCAGTATTTT; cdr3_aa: CASSQVPGYTDTQYF
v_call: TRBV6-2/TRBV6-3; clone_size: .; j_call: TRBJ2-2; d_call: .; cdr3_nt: TGTGCCAGCAGTTTTCAGGGGCGAGCGACCGGGGAGCTGTTTTTT; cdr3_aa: CASSFQGRATGELFF
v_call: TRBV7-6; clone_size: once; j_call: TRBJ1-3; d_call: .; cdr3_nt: TGTGCCAGCAGCTTAGTCGGACGGGACTCTGGAAACACCATATATTTT; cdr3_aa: CASSLVGRDSGNTIYF